Listed below are T cell receptor beta chains from one sample, sequenced in a study of blood T cell repertoires in COVID-19. The method was immunoSEQ multiplex PCR; TCRdb's version includes in-frame clones alone and lacks a portion of them. The table records 140,000 to 150,000 clones, 80% to 85% of them present only once. Material for sequencing was peripheral blood. These receptors originate from a man in his thirties or forties with COVID-19, enrolled during active disease. CDR3s include the opening cysteine and the closing phenylalanine or tryptophan. A D gene is named only where the DNA matches it firmly. The size field is filled for only some rows; it gives once, few, many or a size class.

j_call v_call clone_size d_call cdr3_aa cdr3_nt
TRBJ2-5 TRBV19 NA NA CASSIYREETQYF TGTGCCAGTAGTATTTACAGGGAAGAGACCCAGTACTTC
TRBJ2-1 TRBV5-5 NA NA CASSLREAQYNEQFF TGTGCCAGCAGCTTAAGAGAAGCCCAATACAATGAGCAGTTCTTC
TRBJ1-5 TRBV25-1 NA TRBD1 CASRETGDQPQHF TGTGCCAGCAGGGAAACAGGGGACCAGCCCCAGCATTTT
TRBJ2-7 TRBV6-5 once TRBD1 CASSYGGTGGPYEQYF TGTGCCAGCAGTTACGGTGGGACAGGGGGCCCCTACGAGCAGTACTTC
TRBJ1-1 TRBV6-6 NA TRBD1 CASSYRGTGGGTEAFF TGTGCCAGCAGTTACCGAGGGACAGGGGGCGGAACTGAAGCTTTCTTT
TRBJ2-2 TRBV12-5 NA TRBD2 CASGLVRASGRGNTGELFF TGTGCTAGTGGTTTGGTACGGGCTAGCGGGAGGGGTAACACCGGGGAGCTGTTTTTT
TRBJ2-3 TRBV6-2/TRBV6-3 NA NA CASSYQPTVPTDTQYF TGTGCCAGCAGTTACCAGCCGACAGTTCCCACAGATACGCAGTATTTT
TRBJ1-5 TRBV10-3 NA TRBD1 CATRDRDIDQPQHF TGTGCCACCAGAGACAGGGACATCGATCAGCCCCAGCATTTT
TRBJ1-4 TRBV28 NA NA CASSWWGGDEKLFF TGTGCCAGCAGTTGGTGGGGGGGGGATGAAAAACTGTTTTTT
TRBJ2-3 TRBV6-6 NA TRBD2 CASSSPTSGIDTQYF TGTGCCAGCAGTTCTCCTACTAGCGGGATAGATACGCAGTATTTT
TRBJ2-3 TRBV11-1 NA TRBD2 CASSQVLAGGTDTQYF TGTGCCAGCAGCCAGGTACTAGCGGGAGGGACAGATACGCAGTATTTT
TRBJ1-2 TRBV28 few TRBD1 CASSRAQGSIGGYTF TGTGCCAGCAGCCGCGCACAGGGGTCGATTGGTGGCTACACCTTC
TRBJ2-2 TRBV4-3 NA TRBD2 CASSQETGLAGGGELFF TGCGCCAGCAGCCAAGAAACAGGACTAGCGGGAGGCGGGGAGCTGTTTTTT
TRBJ1-2 TRBV30 NA NA CAWSVQGTYGYTF TGTGCCTGGAGTGTTCAGGGGACCTATGGCTACACCTTC
TRBJ1-4 TRBV9 NA NA CASSVAGRGDEKLFF TGTGCCAGCAGCGTAGCAGGCAGGGGAGACGAAAAACTGTTTTTT
TRBJ1-1 TRBV27 once NA CASSWGRTTEAFF TGTGCCAGCAGTTGGGGCCGGACCACTGAAGCTTTCTTT
TRBJ2-7 TRBV27 NA TRBD1 CASRQGPNEQYF TGTGCCAGCAGACAGGGGCCCAACGAGCAGTACTTC
TRBJ1-5 TRBV30 NA TRBD1 CAWGQGSNQPQHF TGTGCCTGGGGACAGGGGAGCAATCAGCCCCAGCATTTT
TRBJ1-2 TRBV5-8 NA NA CASSFAGANYGYTF TGTGCCAGCAGCTTCGCGGGGGCAAACTATGGCTACACCTTC
TRBJ2-3 TRBV30 NA NA CACSGSSTDTQYF TGTGCCTGTTCCGGGAGTAGCACAGATACGCAGTATTTT
TRBJ2-1 TRBV5-1 NA TRBD1 CASSLALGQGNNEQFF TGCGCCAGCAGCTTGGCCTTAGGACAGGGTAACAATGAGCAGTTCTTC
TRBJ2-1 TRBV11-2 NA TRBD2 CASSTSGSEQFF TGTGCCAGCAGCACTAGCGGGAGTGAGCAGTTCTTC
TRBJ1-1 TRBV9 NA NA CASDQTGAATEAFF TGTGCCAGCGACCAGACTGGGGCCGCCACTGAAGCTTTCTTT
TRBJ1-3 TRBV2 NA TRBD1 CASSVIPGQGHTIYF TGTGCCAGCAGTGTAATCCCGGGACAGGGTCACACCATATATTTT
TRBJ2-2 TRBV7-9 NA NA CASSLGGGSGGELFF TGTGCCAGCAGCTTAGGTGGCGGCTCGGGCGGGGAGCTGTTTTTT
TRBJ1-5 TRBV6-1 NA NA CASSEYSNQPQHF TGTGCCAGCAGTGAATATAGCAATCAGCCCCAGCATTTT
TRBJ2-1 TRBV27 NA NA CASRLNRMAYNEQFF TGTGCCAGCAGGCTAAACAGGATGGCCTACAATGAGCAGTTCTTC
TRBJ1-1 TRBV24-1 many NA CATSDLSRLFF TGTGCCACCAGTGATTTGTCTCGACTTTTCTTT
TRBJ2-7 TRBV7-9 few NA CASSPNTYEQYF TGTGCCAGCAGCCCTAATACCTACGAGCAGTACTTC
TRBJ1-5 TRBV19 NA NA CASSISSDQPQHF TGTGCCAGTAGTATTTCTTCAGATCAGCCCCAGCATTTT
TRBJ1-2 TRBV15 few NA CATSREPGLSGYTF TGTGCCACCAGCAGAGAACCAGGGCTCTCTGGCTACACCTTC
TRBJ1-1 TRBV27 NA TRBD1 CASSLVGQAATEAFF TGTGCCAGCAGTTTAGTGGGACAGGCGGCCACTGAAGCTTTCTTT
TRBJ1-5 TRBV6-6 few NA CASRDTANQPQHF TGTGCCAGCAGGGACACAGCGAATCAGCCCCAGCATTTT
TRBJ2-4 TRBV30 NA TRBD1 CAWSGTGGSAKNIQYF TGTGCCTGGAGTGGAACAGGGGGCAGCGCCAAAAACATTCAGTACTTC
TRBJ1-2 TRBV11-2 NA TRBD1 CASSLDARGNYGYTF TGTGCCAGCAGCTTAGATGCCAGGGGGAACTATGGCTACACCTTC
TRBJ1-1 TRBV29-1 once NA CSVARESEAFF TGCAGCGTTGCAAGGGAGTCTGAAGCTTTCTTT
TRBJ2-7 TRBV10-2 NA TRBD2 CATLPFSGRAGEQYF TGCGCCACCTTGCCGTTTAGCGGGAGGGCCGGAGAGCAGTACTTC
TRBJ2-5 TRBV19 NA TRBD2 CASSMGGMGETQYF TGTGCCAGTAGTATGGGAGGGATGGGGGAGACCCAGTACTTC
TRBJ2-7 TRBV7-9 NA NA CASSPQRAISSYEQYF TGTGCCAGCAGCCCTCAGCGGGCCATCAGCTCCTACGAGCAGTACTTC
TRBJ2-5 TRBV4-1 NA TRBD2 CASSQRLRGTSGILQETQYF TGCGCCAGCAGCCAAAGGTTAAGGGGGACTAGCGGGATATTACAAGAGACCCAGTACTTC
TRBJ1-4 TRBV27 many NA CASSRRRAVEKLFF TGTGCCAGCAGCCGACGCAGGGCTGTGGAAAAACTGTTTTTT
TRBJ2-5 TRBV5-1 NA TRBD2 CASSMRPKGLALQETQYF TGCGCCAGCAGCATGCGGCCAAAGGGACTAGCATTACAAGAGACCCAGTACTTC
TRBJ1-1 TRBV7-9 NA NA CASSFSGITEAFF TGTGCCAGCAGCTTTTCGGGAATCACTGAAGCTTTCTTT
TRBJ2-3 TRBV10-2 NA NA CASVPPTADTQYF TGCGCCAGCGTTCCCCCTACGGCAGATACGCAGTATTTT
TRBJ1-5 TRBV7-2 NA TRBD1 CASSLAGTGGGNQPQHF TGTGCCAGCAGCTTAGCGGGAACAGGGGGCGGCAATCAGCCCCAGCATTTT
TRBJ1-4 TRBV14 NA TRBD1 CASSHLGTGSEKLFF TGTGCCAGCAGCCACCTCGGGACAGGCTCTGAAAAACTGTTTTTT
TRBJ1-4 TRBV4-2 NA NA CASSQDRGASEKLFF TGTGCCAGCAGCCAAGATCGGGGGGCCTCCGAAAAACTGTTTTTT
TRBJ2-1 TRBV27 NA TRBD2 CASSLRTSAFYNEQFF TGTGCCAGCAGTTTACGGACTAGCGCCTTTTACAATGAGCAGTTCTTC